The 10 T cell receptor beta chains below all came from one sample that was sequenced in a study of vaccination and CD4 T cells after COVID-19. Sample treatment: roughly 11-day PBMC culture with coronavirus spike peptide pools or control peptides (ViraFEST assay). These receptors' targets are unknown. The study sequenced cultured CD4+ T cell DNA using the Oncomine TCR Beta short-read assay. TCRdb used MiXCR to reprocess the PCR reads, holding one entry per CDR3 protein. The sample lists over 3,000 distinct CDR3 sequences; 24% were seen once. Sequencing used CD4+ T cells from blood, cultured in vitro, obtained after SARS-CoV-2 vaccination. The receptors were gathered from a human donor who had recovered from COVID-19.

This rearrangement joins TRBV7-3 to TRBJ2-2; TRBD1 aligns across 7 bases. The length of the CDR3 is 16 residues. V was clipped by 5 bases and J by 6 bases; unmatched bases: 12. The germline V gene encodes CDR1 SGHTA and CDR2 FQGTGA. The CDR3: CASSKDGTAHPGELFF. CDR3 nucleotide sequence: TGTGCCAGCAGCAAGGACGGGACAGCACATCCCGGGGAGCTGTTTTTT.

This clonotype ranks as medium-sized. The chain uses TRBV6-1 and TRBJ2-5; TRBD1 matches 7 bases. The CDR3 sequence is 17 residues long. Germline V lookup: CDR1 MNHNS, CDR2 SASEGT. Unmatched junction bases numbered 15, after V lost 6 bases and J lost 2 bases. The CDR3, as DNA: TGTGCCAGCAGACTCCGCCCGGGACAGCCATTTCAAGAGACCCAGTACTTC. Amino acids: CASRLRPGQPFQETQYF.

This chain connects TRBV6-4 to TRBJ2-1; TRBD1 agrees at 7 bases. Trimming took 3 bases from V and 0 from J; bases not matched to a gene: 2. The CDR3 sequence is 15 residues long. Per the germline V gene, CDR1 is MRHNA and CDR2 is SNTAGT. CDR3 sequence (DNA): TGTGCCAGCAGTGAAGGGGACAGCTCCTACAATGAGCAGTTCTTC. It is translated as CASSEGDSSYNEQFF.

The CDR3 spells CASSLSRPAGEQFF. CDR3 DNA: TGTGCCAGCAGTCTTTCTAGGCCAGCGGGTGAGCAGTTCTTC. The chain has TRBV7-2 and TRBJ2-1; TRBD2 is a possible D gene (6 bases). V gave up 6 bases and J gave up 9 bases, with 18 bases separating them. The germline CDR1 and CDR2 sequences are SGHTA and FQGNSA. This CDR3 comprises 14 residues.

This chain uses TRBV7-2 with TRBJ1-1, with D possibly matching TRBD1 (5 bases). The CDR3 extends over 13 amino acids. From germline, CDR1 is SGHTA and CDR2 FQGNSA. Between the trimmed V and J ends, which lost 5 bases and 8 bases, there was a span of 15 bases. CDR3 DNA sequence: TGTGCCAGCAGCCGGGGACGGGGGGAGGAAGCTTTCTTT. Protein sequence: CASSRGRGEEAFF.

In its sample, this clonotype was seen a few times. V is TRBV14 and J is TRBJ2-1; no firm D call. This CDR3 contains 11 residues. Germline CDR1 is SGHDN and CDR2 is FVKESK. Trimming removed 7 bases from V and 9 bases from J, with 10 bases in between. The CDR3 nucleotides read TGTGCCAGCAACTCAGGTCGTGAGCAGTTCTTC. Translated: CASNSGREQFF.

CDR3 nucleotides: TGTGCCAGCAGTTCCAGTCCCAACCTGGGCAGGGACGGCAATCAGCCCCAGCATTTT. It specifies CASSSSPNLGRDGNQPQHF. V and J are TRBV28 and TRBJ1-5; perhaps TRBD1 as D (5 bases). Germline V gene data show CDR1 as MDHEN and CDR2 as SYDVKM. This CDR3 region has 19 residues. The V and J ends lost 4 bases and 2 bases respectively, with 24 bases between them.

This chain uses TRBV10-2 with TRBJ2-7; D is possibly TRBD1 (5 bases). Germline-derived CDR1 and CDR2 are WSHSY and SAAADI. This CDR3 has 14 amino acids. The V end lost 0 bases, the J end lost 1 base, and 7 bases lay between the germline ends. CDR3 nucleotide sequence: TGCGCCAGCAGTGAGTCCAGGGTTTCCTACGAGCAGTACTTC. Translation gives CASSESRVSYEQYF.

The chain uses TRBV7-2 and TRBJ2-1; 16 bases line up with TRBD2. The germline V gene encodes CDR1 SGHTA and CDR2 FQGNSA. The V gene end was trimmed by 3 bases and the J gene end by 0 bases; junction bases not matched to a gene: 5. This CDR3 contains 19 residues. CDR3 residues: CASSLGTSGGARSYNEQFF. DNA of the CDR3: TGTGCCAGCAGCTTGGGGACTAGCGGGGGGGCCCGCTCCTACAATGAGCAGTTCTTC.

This clonotype was observed a few times. V gene TRBV10-1 combines with J gene TRBJ2-7; 10 bases line up with TRBD2. This CDR3 contains 15 residues. Germline V gene data show CDR1 as WNHNN and CDR2 as SYGVQD (reference sequence). Trimming at V came to 3 bases and at J to 0 bases, leaving 2 bases not matched to a gene. The CDR3 DNA sequence: TGCGCCAGCAGTGACCAGCGGGGGGGCTCCTACGAGCAGTACTTC. The encoded protein is CASSDQRGGSYEQYF.